This T cell receptor beta chain was sequenced in a study of blood T cell repertoires in COVID-19. Study-level background: Samples of COVID-19 (acute and convalescent) were obtained from the United States, Italy and Spain.

The CDR3 is 15 residues long. Between the trimmed V and J ends, which lost 3 bases and 0 bases, there was a span of 8 bases. Germline values: CDR1 MNHEY, CDR2 SMNVEV (reference sequence). The assay was immunoSEQ multiplex PCR, and TCRdb's table has in-frame clones only and misses some. The profile shows 200,000 or so clones, roughly 84% of them singletons. The TCR sequence derives from a woman aged 55-70 years who had recovered from COVID-19. The V and J genes are TRBV27 and TRBJ1-4, with D unresolved. Sequencing input: peripheral blood. The CDR3 nucleotides are TGTGCCAGCAGTTTTCTGGCTGCAACTAATGAAAAACTGTTTTTT. This translates into CASSFLAATNEKLFF.